This T cell receptor (beta chain) emerged from a study of OX40 agonist ivuxolimab in advanced cancers. The germline CDR1 and CDR2 sequences are SGHRS and YFSETQ. CDR3 length: 13 residues. Trimming took off 5 bases at V and 4 bases at J, with 12 bases between the two ends. TCRdb keeps only in-frame clones here, not all; method: immunoSEQ multiplex PCR. The data hold tens of thousands of clones, with 88% observed a single time. V gene TRBV5-1 combines with J gene TRBJ2-5; D tentatively reads TRBD1 or TRBD2 (5 bases each). This specimen consisted of CD4+ or CD8+ T cells sorted from blood, obtained in a trial of the OX40 agonist ivuxolimab. The source is an adult with an advanced solid tumor such as melanoma, head and neck, liver or kidney cancer. The CDR3 DNA is TGCGCCAGCAGTCTGGGACCCCTAGAGACCCAGTACTTC. Protein: CASSLGPLETQYF.